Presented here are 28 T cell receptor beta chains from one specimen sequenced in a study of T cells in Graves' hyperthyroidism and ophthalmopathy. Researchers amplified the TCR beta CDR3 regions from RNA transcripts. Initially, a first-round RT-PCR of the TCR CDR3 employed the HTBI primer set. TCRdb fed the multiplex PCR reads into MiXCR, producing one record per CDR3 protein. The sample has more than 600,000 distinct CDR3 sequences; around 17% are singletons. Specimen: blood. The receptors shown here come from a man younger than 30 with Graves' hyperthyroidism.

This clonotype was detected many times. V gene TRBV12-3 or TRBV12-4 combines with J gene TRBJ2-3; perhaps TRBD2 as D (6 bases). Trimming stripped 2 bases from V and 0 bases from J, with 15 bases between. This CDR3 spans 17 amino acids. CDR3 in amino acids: CASSLTWGTYSTDTQYF. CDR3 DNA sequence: TGTGCCAGCAGTTTAACGTGGGGGACTTACAGCACAGATACGCAGTATTTT.

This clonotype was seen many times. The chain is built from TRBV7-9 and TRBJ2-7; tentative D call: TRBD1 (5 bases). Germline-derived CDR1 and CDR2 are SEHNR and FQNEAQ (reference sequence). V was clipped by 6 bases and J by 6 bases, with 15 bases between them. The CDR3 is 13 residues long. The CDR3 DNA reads TGTGCCAGCAGGCAAGAGACCAGGGTCGAGCAGTACTTC. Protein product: CASRQETRVEQYF.

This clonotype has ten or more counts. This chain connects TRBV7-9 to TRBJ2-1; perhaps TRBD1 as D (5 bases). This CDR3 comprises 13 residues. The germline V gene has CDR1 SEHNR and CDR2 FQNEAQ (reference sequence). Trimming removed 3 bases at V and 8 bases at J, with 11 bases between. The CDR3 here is CASSFSGNHEQFF. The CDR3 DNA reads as TGTGCCAGCAGCTTCTCAGGGAATCATGAGCAGTTCTTC.

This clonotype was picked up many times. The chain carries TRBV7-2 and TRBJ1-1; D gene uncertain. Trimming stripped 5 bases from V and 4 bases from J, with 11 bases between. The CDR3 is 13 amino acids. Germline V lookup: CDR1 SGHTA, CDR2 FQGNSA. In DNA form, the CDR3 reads TGTGCCAGCAGCGAGTTAGTCAGCACTGAAGCTTTCTTT. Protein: CASSELVSTEAFF.

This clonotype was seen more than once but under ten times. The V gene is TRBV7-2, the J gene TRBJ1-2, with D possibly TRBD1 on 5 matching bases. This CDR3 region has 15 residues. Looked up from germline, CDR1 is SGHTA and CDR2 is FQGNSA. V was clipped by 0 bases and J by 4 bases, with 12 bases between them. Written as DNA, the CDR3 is TGTGCCAGCAGCTTAGCGCTGGGAGGGGCCTATGGCTACACCTTC. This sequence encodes CASSLALGGAYGYTF.

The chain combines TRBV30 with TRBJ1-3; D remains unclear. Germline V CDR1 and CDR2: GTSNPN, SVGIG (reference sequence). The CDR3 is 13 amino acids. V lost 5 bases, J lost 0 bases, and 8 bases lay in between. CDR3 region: CAWARISGNTIYF. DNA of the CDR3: TGTGCCTGGGCCCGGATCTCTGGAAACACCATATATTTT.

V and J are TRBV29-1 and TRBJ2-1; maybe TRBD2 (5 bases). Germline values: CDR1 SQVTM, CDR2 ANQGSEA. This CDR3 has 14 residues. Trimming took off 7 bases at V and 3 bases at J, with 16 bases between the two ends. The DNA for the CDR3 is TGCAGCGGCCTGGACTCACTGAACTACAATGAGCAGTTCTTC. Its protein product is CSGLDSLNYNEQFF.

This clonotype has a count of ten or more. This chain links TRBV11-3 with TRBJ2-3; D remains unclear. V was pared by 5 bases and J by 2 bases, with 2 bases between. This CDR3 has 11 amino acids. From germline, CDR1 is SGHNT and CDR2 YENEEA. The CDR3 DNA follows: TGTGCCAGCAGCGTCACAGATACGCAGTATTTT. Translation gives CASSVTDTQYF.

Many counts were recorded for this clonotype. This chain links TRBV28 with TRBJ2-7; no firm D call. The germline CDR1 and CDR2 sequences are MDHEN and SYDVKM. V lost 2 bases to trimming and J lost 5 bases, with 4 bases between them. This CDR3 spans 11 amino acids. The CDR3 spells CASSLADEQYF. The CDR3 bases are TGTGCCAGCAGTTTAGCCGACGAGCAGTACTTC.

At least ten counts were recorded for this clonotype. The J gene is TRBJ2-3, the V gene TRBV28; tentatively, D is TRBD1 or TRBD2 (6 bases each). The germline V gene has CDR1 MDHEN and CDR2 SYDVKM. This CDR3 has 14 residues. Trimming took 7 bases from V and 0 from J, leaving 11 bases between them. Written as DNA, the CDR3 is TGTGCCAGCAACGGGGGCGGGAGCACAGATACGCAGTATTTT. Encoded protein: CASNGGGSTDTQYF. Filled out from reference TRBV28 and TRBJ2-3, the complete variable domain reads DVKVTQSSRYLVKRTGEKVFLECVQDMDHENMFWYRQDPGLGLRLIYFSYDVKMKEKGDIPEGYSVSREKKERFSLILESASTNQTSMYLCASNGGGSTDTQYFGPGTRLTVL.

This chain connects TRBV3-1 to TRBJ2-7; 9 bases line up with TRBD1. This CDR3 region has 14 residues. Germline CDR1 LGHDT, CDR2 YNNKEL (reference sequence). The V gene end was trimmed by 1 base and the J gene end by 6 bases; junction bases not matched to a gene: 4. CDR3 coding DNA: TGTGCCAGCAGCCAAGGACAGGGGGATCTCGAGCAGTACTTC. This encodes CASSQGQGDLEQYF.

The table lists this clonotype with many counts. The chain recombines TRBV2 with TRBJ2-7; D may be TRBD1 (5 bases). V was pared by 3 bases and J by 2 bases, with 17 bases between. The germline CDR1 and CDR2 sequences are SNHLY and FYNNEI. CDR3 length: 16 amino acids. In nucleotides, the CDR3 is TGTGCCAGCAGTGACCCGACAGAAGACAAGACCTACGAGCAGTACTTC. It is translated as CASSDPTEDKTYEQYF.

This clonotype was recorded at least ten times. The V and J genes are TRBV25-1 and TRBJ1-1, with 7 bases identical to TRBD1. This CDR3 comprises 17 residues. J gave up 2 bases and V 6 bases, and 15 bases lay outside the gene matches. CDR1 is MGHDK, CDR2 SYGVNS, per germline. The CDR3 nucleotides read TGTGCCAGCAGGGAACCGGGACAGAGGTTTGGTAACACTGAAGCTTTCTTT. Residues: CASREPGQRFGNTEAFF. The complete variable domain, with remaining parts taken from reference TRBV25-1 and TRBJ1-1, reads EADIYQTPRYLVIGTGKKITLECSQTMGHDKMYWYQQDPGMELHLIHYSYGVNSTEKGDLSSESTVSRIRTEHFPLTLESARPSHTSQYLCASREPGQRFGNTEAFFGQGTRLTVV.

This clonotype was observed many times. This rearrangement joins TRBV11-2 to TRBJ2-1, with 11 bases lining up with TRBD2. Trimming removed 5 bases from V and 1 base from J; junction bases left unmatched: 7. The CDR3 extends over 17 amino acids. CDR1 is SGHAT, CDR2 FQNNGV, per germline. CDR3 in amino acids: CASSLNSGRVSYNEQFF. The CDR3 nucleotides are TGTGCCAGCAGCCTCAATAGCGGGAGGGTGTCCTACAATGAGCAGTTCTTC.

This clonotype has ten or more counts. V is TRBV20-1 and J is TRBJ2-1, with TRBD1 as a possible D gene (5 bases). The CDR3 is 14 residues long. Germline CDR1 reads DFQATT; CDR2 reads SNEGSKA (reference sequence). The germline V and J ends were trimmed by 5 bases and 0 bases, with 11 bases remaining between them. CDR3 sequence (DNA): TGCAGTGCTCAAAGGGGTTCCTCCTACAATGAGCAGTTCTTC. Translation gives CSAQRGSSYNEQFF.

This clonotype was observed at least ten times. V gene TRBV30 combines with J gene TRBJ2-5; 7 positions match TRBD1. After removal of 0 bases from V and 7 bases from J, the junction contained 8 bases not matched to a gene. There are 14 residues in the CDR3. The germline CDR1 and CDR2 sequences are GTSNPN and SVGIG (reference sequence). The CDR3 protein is CAWSVLAGGATQYF. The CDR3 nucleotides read TGTGCCTGGAGTGTACTGGCAGGGGGAGCGACCCAGTACTTC.

CDR3 nucleotide sequence: TGTGCCAGCAGCGACCCGGGACAGGGGGAAGAGCAGTACTTC. It translates to CASSDPGQGEEQYF. This rearrangement joins TRBV5-5 to TRBJ2-7; 11 bases are shared with TRBD1. Germline values: CDR1 SGHKS, CDR2 YYEKEE (reference sequence). This CDR3 contains 14 residues. V shed 4 bases and J 7 bases; nucleotides not matched to a gene: 7.

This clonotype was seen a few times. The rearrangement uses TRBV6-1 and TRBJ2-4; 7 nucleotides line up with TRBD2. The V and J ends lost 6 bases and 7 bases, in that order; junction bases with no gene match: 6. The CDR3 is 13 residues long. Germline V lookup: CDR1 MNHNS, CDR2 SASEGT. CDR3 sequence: CASSGLDMNIQYF. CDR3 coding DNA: TGTGCCAGCAGCGGACTAGATATGAACATTCAGTACTTC.

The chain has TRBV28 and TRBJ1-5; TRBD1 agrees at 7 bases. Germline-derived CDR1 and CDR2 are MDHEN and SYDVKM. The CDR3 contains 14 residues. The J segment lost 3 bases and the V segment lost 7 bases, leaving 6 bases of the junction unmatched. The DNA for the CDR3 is TGTGCCAGCAAACTGACAGGGAACAATCAGCCCCAGCATTTT. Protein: CASKLTGNNQPQHF.

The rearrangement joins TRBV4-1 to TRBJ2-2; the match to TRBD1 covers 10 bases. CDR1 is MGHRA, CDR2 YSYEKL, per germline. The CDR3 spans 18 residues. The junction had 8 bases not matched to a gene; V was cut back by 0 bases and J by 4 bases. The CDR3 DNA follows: TGCGCCAGCAGCCAAGAATTATGGGACAGGGGTTTCACCGGGGAGCTGTTTTTT. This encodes CASSQELWDRGFTGELFF.

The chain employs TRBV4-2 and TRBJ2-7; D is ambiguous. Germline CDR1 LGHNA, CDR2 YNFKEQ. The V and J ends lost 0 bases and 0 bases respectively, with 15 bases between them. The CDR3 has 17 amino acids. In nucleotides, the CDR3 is TGTGCCAGCAGCCAAGAATGGAAACTATCTCACTCCTACGAGCAGTACTTC. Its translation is CASSQEWKLSHSYEQYF.

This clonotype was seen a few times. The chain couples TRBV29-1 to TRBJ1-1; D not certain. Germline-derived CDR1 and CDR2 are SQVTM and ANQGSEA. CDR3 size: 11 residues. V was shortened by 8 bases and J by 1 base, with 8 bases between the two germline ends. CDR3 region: CSSKKNTEAFF. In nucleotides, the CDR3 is TGCAGCAGTAAAAAGAACACTGAAGCTTTCTTT.

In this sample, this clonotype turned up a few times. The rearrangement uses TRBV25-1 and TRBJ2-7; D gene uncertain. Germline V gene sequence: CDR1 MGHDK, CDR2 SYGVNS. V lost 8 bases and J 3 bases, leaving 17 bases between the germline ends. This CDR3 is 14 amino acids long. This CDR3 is CASLGRPGNYEQYF. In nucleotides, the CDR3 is TGTGCCAGCCTCGGGCGGCCAGGTAACTACGAGCAGTACTTC.

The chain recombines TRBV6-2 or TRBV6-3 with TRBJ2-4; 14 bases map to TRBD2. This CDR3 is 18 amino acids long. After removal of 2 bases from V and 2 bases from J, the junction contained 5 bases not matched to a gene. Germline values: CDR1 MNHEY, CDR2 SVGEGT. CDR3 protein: CASSYGRLAGGPKNIQYF. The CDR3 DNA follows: TGTGCCAGCAGTTACGGTAGACTAGCGGGAGGGCCCAAAAACATTCAGTACTTC.

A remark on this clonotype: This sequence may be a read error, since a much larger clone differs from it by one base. The DNA for the CDR3 is TGTTCCAGCAGTTCAATCGGGATCCCCTACGAGCAGTACTTC. Protein product: CSSSSIGIPYEQYF. V usage is TRBV12-3 or TRBV12-4 and J usage is TRBJ2-7; D might be TRBD2 (5 bases). This CDR3 contains 14 residues.

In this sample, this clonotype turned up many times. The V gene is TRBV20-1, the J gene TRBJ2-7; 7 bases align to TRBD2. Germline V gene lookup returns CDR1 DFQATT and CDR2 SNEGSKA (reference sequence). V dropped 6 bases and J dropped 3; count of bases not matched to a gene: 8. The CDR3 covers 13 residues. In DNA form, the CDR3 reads TGCAGTGCAGCCGGGACTAACCACTACGAGCAGTACTTC. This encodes CSAAGTNHYEQYF.

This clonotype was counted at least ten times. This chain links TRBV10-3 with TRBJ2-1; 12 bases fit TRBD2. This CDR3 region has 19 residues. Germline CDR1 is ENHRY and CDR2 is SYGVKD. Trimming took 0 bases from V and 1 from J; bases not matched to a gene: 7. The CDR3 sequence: CAISESSSGRAASYNEQFF. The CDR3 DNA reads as TGTGCCATCAGTGAGTCCTCTAGCGGGAGGGCAGCTTCCTACAATGAGCAGTTCTTC.

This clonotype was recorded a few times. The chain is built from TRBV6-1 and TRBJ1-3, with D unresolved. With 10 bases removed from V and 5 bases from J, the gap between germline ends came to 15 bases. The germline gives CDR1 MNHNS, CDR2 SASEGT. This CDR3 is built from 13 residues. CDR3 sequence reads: CATIPELRNTIYF. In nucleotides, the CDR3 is TGTGCCACCATCCCGGAGCTTAGAAACACCATATATTTT.